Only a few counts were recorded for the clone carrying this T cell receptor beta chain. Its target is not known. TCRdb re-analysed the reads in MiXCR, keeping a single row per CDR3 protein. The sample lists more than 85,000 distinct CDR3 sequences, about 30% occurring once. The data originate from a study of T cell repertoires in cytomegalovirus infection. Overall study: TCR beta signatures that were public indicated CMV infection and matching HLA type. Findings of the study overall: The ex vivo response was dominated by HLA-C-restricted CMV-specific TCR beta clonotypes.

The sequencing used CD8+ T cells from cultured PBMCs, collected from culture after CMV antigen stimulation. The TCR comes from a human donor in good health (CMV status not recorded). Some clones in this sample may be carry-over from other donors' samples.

In DNA form, the CDR3 reads TGTGCCAGCAGGGGAGGACAGCCCTTCTTCGAAAAACTGTTTTTT. This encodes CASRGGQPFFEKLFF. The chain couples TRBV7-6 to TRBJ1-4, with D perhaps matching TRBD1 (6 bases). From germline, CDR1 is SGHVS and CDR2 FNYEAQ. Deletions cut 6 bases from V and 8 bases from J, with 19 bases between. The CDR3 is 15 residues long.